The 10 T cell receptor beta chains below all came from one sample that was sequenced in a study of Ad26.COV2.S vaccination and SARS-CoV-2 variants. Treatment: around 19 received Ad26.COV2.S at low or high dose, single or two shots; 5 received placebo; per-sample allocation not given. Vaccine and placebo recipients were sampled on day 63 after the first injection. The data were produced by immunoSEQ multiplex PCR, yet TCRdb's version contains in-frame clones alone and is incomplete. The table lists approximately 410,000 clones, around 92% of them singletons. Sequenced material: peripheral blood, taken in a trial of Ad26.COV2.S vaccine versus placebo. Receptors were obtained from a person between 18 and 65 years old who received the Ad26.COV2.S COVID-19 vaccine or a placebo.

The chain has TRBV5-1 and TRBJ1-6, with 10 bases aligning to TRBD1. V was pared by 0 bases and J by 7 bases, with 13 bases of the junction left unmatched. The length of the CDR3 is 19 residues. Per germline, CDR1 SGHRS and CDR2 YFSETQ. The CDR3 region is CASSLAPGFDRGQNSPLHF. The CDR3 nucleotides read TGCGCCAGCAGCTTGGCCCCGGGATTTGACAGGGGGCAGAATTCACCCCTCCACTTT.

The V gene is TRBV27, the J gene TRBJ2-5; D may be TRBD1 (6 bases). Per the germline V gene, CDR1 is MNHEY and CDR2 is SMNVEV (reference sequence). This CDR3 spans 13 amino acids. Trimming took 4 bases from V and 7 from J, leaving 13 bases between them. The CDR3 coding sequence is TGTGCCAGCAGTTGGGACGGACAGAGGACCCAGTACTTC. Its translation is CASSWDGQRTQYF.

The chain combines TRBV27 with TRBJ1-6, with D unresolved. V was pared by 5 bases and J by 0 bases, with 14 bases between. The germline V gene encodes CDR1 MNHEY and CDR2 SMNVEV (reference sequence). The CDR3 is 17 amino acids. CDR3 bases: TGTGCCAGCAGTGACGCACTTAGGAGCTCCTATAATTCACCCCTCCACTTT. Translating it yields CASSDALRSSYNSPLHF.

A single count supports this clone. The chain uses TRBV30 and TRBJ2-1; D remains unclear. Per the germline V gene, CDR1 is GTSNPN and CDR2 is SVGIG (reference sequence). V lost 2 bases and J 6 bases, leaving 8 bases between the germline ends. The CDR3 length is 12 residues. The CDR3 DNA follows: TGTGCCTGGAGTTTCCTAGGCAATGAGCAGTTCTTC. It yields the protein CAWSFLGNEQFF.

V usage is TRBV7-9 and J usage is TRBJ1-4; TRBD1 might be the D (5 bases). CDR1 SEHNR and CDR2 FQNEAQ come from the germline V gene (reference sequence). V was trimmed by 4 bases and J by 3 bases, leaving 15 bases between them. The CDR3 is 16 amino acids. The CDR3 bases are TGTGCCAGCAGCTCCCCCGGGGGACCAGCTAATGAAAAACTGTTTTTT. Amino acid sequence: CASSSPGGPANEKLFF.

The rearrangement links TRBV28 to TRBJ2-5, with 7 bases identical to TRBD1. Germline CDR1 MDHEN, CDR2 SYDVKM. The CDR3 length is 15 residues. The J segment lost 5 bases and the V segment lost 3 bases, leaving 9 bases of the junction unmatched. The CDR3 DNA reads TGTGCCAGCAGTTTGCCCGGGACAGCCAGGGAGACCCAGTACTTC. Translating it yields CASSLPGTARETQYF.

The chain links TRBV19 to TRBJ2-7; the match to TRBD1 covers 8 bases. This CDR3 has 16 residues. Germline values: CDR1 LNHDA, CDR2 SQIVND (reference sequence). Trimming at V came to 8 bases and at J to 3 bases, leaving 15 bases not matched to a gene. DNA for the CDR3: TGTGCCAGTCAAGGGGGCGCGGACAGGGCAATCTACGAGCAGTACTTC. The encoded protein is CASQGGADRAIYEQYF.

The chain is built from TRBV4-3 and TRBJ1-1; D remains ambiguous. Germline CDR1 is LGHNA and CDR2 is YSLEER. The CDR3 is made up of 13 amino acids. The V end lost 1 base, the J end lost 5 bases, and 8 bases lay between the germline ends. CDR3: CASSQVPRTEAFF. The CDR3 nucleotides are TGCGCCAGCAGCCAAGTCCCGCGGACTGAAGCTTTCTTT.

This rearrangement joins TRBV15 to TRBJ2-3; D is ambiguous. The germline V gene encodes CDR1 LNHNV and CDR2 YYDKDF (reference sequence). The CDR3 totals 15 residues. Trimming took off 3 bases at V and 1 base at J, with 11 bases between the two ends. For the CDR3, the DNA is TGTGCCACCAGCAGTCAGCCTGGGGGCACAGATACGCAGTATTTT. Its translation: CATSSQPGGTDTQYF.

V and J are TRBV5-1 and TRBJ2-2; D is unclear. There are 15 residues in the CDR3. Germline V gene data show CDR1 as SGHRS and CDR2 as YFSETQ. V was shortened by 0 bases and J by 1 base, with 7 bases between the two germline ends. The CDR3 here is CASSLDAVNTGELFF. CDR3 coding DNA: TGCGCCAGCAGCTTGGACGCTGTGAACACCGGGGAGCTGTTTTTT.